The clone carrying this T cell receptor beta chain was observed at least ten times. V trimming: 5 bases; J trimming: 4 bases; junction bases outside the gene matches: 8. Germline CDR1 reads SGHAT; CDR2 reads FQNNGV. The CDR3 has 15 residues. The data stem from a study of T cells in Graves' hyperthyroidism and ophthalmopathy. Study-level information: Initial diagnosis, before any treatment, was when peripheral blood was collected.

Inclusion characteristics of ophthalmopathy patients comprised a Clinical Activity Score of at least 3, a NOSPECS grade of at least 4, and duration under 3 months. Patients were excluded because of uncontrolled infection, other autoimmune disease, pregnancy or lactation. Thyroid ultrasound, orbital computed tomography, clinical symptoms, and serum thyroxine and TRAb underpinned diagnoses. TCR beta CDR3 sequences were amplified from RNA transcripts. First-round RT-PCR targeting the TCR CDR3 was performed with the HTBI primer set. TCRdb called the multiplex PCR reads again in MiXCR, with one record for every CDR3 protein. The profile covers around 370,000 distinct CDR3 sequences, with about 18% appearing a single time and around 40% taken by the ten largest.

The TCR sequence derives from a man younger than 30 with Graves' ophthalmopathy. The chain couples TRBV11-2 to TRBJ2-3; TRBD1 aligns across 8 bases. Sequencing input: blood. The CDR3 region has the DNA TGTGCCAGCAGCAACAGGACAGGGTTTTCAGATACGCAGTATTTT. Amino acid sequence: CASSNRTGFSDTQYF.